Following are 32 T cell receptor beta chains from one sample sequenced in a study of CD8 T cell repertoires and HIV-1 epitope variants. Their antigens are not known. Profiled with immunoSEQ multiplex PCR; TCRdb holds only in-frame clones, not every one. The sample yields roughly 5,000 clones, around three fifths seen once. The sequenced material came from cultured CD8+ T cells derived from PBMCs. Source of these receptors: a male donor with HIV.

V usage is TRBV7-6 and J usage is TRBJ2-1, with 7 nucleotides matching TRBD2. The germline CDR1 and CDR2 sequences are SGHVS and FNYEAQ. Unmatched junction bases numbered 7, after V lost 3 bases and J lost 8 bases. This CDR3 region has 14 residues. The CDR3 loop reads CASSLGGRGDEQFF. Here the CDR3 DNA reads TGTGCCAGCAGCTTGGGCGGGAGAGGCGATGAGCAGTTCTTC.

Concerning this clone itself: This specimen includes other DNA sequences encoding the same CDR3. The chain links TRBV19 to TRBJ1-1; 7 bases fit TRBD1. The CDR3 runs 14 residues. V lost 3 bases and J lost 3; bases outside the gene matches: 4. Germline values: CDR1 LNHDA, CDR2 SQIVND (reference sequence). As DNA, the CDR3 is TGTGCCAGTAGTATCGGCAGGGGGGACACTGAAGCTTTCTTT. The encoded protein is CASSIGRGDTEAFF.

The V call is TRBV6-6, the J call TRBJ2-7; TRBD1 aligns across 8 bases. The trim removed 2 bases at V and 1 base at J, leaving 4 bases unmatched. Germline values: CDR1 MNHNY, CDR2 SVGAGI (reference sequence). The length of the CDR3 is 15 residues. The CDR3 DNA reads as TGTGCCAGCAGTTACGCAGGGGGCAATTCCTACGAGCAGTACTTC. It specifies CASSYAGGNSYEQYF.

The chain couples TRBV5-1 to TRBJ2-2; a possible D gene is TRBD1 (5 bases). The CDR3 length is 14 residues. V was trimmed by 7 bases and J by 0 bases, leaving 10 bases between them. Germline assignment: CDR1 SGHRS and CDR2 YFSETQ. In nucleotides, the CDR3 is TGCGCCAGCTACGGACAATCGAACACCGGGGAGCTGTTTTTT. Its translation: CASYGQSNTGELFF. The full variable domain, in which reference TRBV5-1 and TRBJ2-2 provide the parts outside the CDR3, is KAGVTQTPRYLIKTRGQQVTLSCSPISGHRSVSWYQQTPGQGLQFLFEYFSETQRNKGNFPGRFSGRQFSNSRSEMNVSTLELGDSALYLCASYGQSNTGELFFGEGSRLTVL.

This chain connects TRBV9 to TRBJ1-1; weak D call: TRBD1 (6 bases). Germline-derived CDR1 and CDR2 are SGDLS and YYNGEE. This CDR3 has 14 residues. V lost 3 bases, J lost 0 bases, and 9 bases lay in between. In nucleotides, the CDR3 is TGTGCCAGCAGCGGGACAGAAATGAACACTGAAGCTTTCTTT. It encodes CASSGTEMNTEAFF.

The V gene is TRBV4-1, the J gene TRBJ2-1; 9 bases agree with TRBD2. Germline CDR1 is MGHRA and CDR2 is YSYEKL. CDR3 length: 17 residues. V lost 0 bases to trimming and J lost 8 bases; unmatched junction nucleotides: 11. CDR3 amino acids: CASSQDIGGLATDEQFF. As DNA, the CDR3 is TGCGCCAGCAGCCAAGATATAGGTGGACTAGCGACCGATGAGCAGTTCTTC.

The table lists this clone with a count of one. The CDR3 bases are TGTGCCAGCAGTTTGAGGGTTACTGAAGCTTTCTTT. As protein: CASSLRVTEAFF. The chain couples TRBV28 to TRBJ1-1; D not certain. V dropped 3 bases and J dropped 5 bases, with 7 bases sitting between them. CDR1 and CDR2 from the germline V gene are MDHEN and SYDVKM. The CDR3 spans 12 residues.

The V gene is TRBV11-1, the J gene TRBJ2-1; possible D gene TRBD2, 6 bases. The CDR3 is made up of 15 amino acids. Trimming took 0 bases from V and 7 from J, leaving 13 bases between them. CDR1 is SGHAT and CDR2 is FQDESV in the germline V gene (reference sequence). CDR3 in amino acids: CASSLARLARNEQFF. CDR3 coding DNA: TGTGCCAGCAGCTTAGCTAGGCTAGCGAGGAATGAGCAGTTCTTC.

The rearrangement uses TRBV4-3 and TRBJ1-2; D remains unclear. This CDR3 comprises 14 residues. V dropped 0 bases and J dropped 7 bases, with 12 bases sitting between them. The germline gives CDR1 LGHNA, CDR2 YSLEER. CDR3 loop: CASSQEGSGVGYTF. The CDR3, as DNA: TGCGCCAGCAGCCAAGAGGGTTCCGGGGTTGGCTACACCTTC.

This chain uses TRBV27 with TRBJ1-4; maybe TRBD1 (5 bases). There are 16 residues in the CDR3. The germline gives CDR1 MNHEY, CDR2 SMNVEV (reference sequence). V lost 5 bases and J lost 3, with 16 bases in between. Here the CDR3 DNA reads TGTGCCAGCAGTCCCCTAGCGGCAGGGTCTAATGAAAAACTGTTTTTT. Amino acid sequence: CASSPLAAGSNEKLFF.

This clone was detected a few times. The chain is built from TRBV29-1 and TRBJ1-3; D remains unclear. The germline gives CDR1 SQVTM, CDR2 ANQGSEA. The CDR3 contains 13 residues. With 4 bases removed from V and 0 bases from J, the gap between germline ends came to 7 bases. CDR3 DNA sequence: TGCAGCGTTGTACTTCCCTCTGGAAACACCATATATTTT. Amino acid sequence: CSVVLPSGNTIYF.

V gene TRBV14 combines with J gene TRBJ1-2; D call uncertain. Germline V gene sequence: CDR1 SGHDN, CDR2 FVKESK. Trimming took 0 bases from V and 4 from J, leaving 15 bases between them. The CDR3 extends over 16 amino acids. This chain's CDR3 is CASSQDRSRRGYGYTF. The DNA of the CDR3 is TGTGCCAGCAGCCAAGACAGATCCAGGCGCGGCTATGGCTACACCTTC.

V gene TRBV29-1 combines with J gene TRBJ2-2, with a weak D call TRBD1 (5 bases). There are 12 residues in the CDR3. Germline V gene sequence: CDR1 SQVTM, CDR2 ANQGSEA. Deletions cut 7 bases from V and 6 bases from J, with 12 bases between. CDR3 DNA: TGCAGCGCCGAAGGGGTTCCCGGGGAGCTGTTTTTT. This codes for CSAEGVPGELFF.

The rearrangement uses TRBV30 and TRBJ1-1, with a weak D call TRBD1 (6 bases). Germline V CDR1 and CDR2: GTSNPN, SVGIG (reference sequence). V lost 4 bases, J lost 1 base, and 7 bases lay in between. This CDR3 contains 12 residues. The CDR3 bases are TGTGCCTGGACGGGGGCGAACACTGAAGCTTTCTTT. Translated, it gives CAWTGANTEAFF.

The chain uses TRBV7-6 and TRBJ2-7, with D hard to call. V was trimmed by 2 bases and J by 1 base, leaving 9 bases between them. The germline gives CDR1 SGHVS, CDR2 FNYEAQ. The CDR3 sequence is 14 residues long. CDR3 nucleotide sequence: TGTGCCAGCAGCTTACTGGACGGATCCTACGAGCAGTACTTC. Protein: CASSLLDGSYEQYF.

The chain joins TRBV7-6 to TRBJ1-5; possibly TRBD1 for D (6 bases). The germline V gene has CDR1 SGHVS and CDR2 FNYEAQ. The CDR3 covers 15 residues. Trimming shortened V by 5 bases and J by 4 bases, and 15 bases separated the two germline ends. The CDR3 reads CASSKNTGSNQPQHF. CDR3 in DNA: TGTGCCAGCAGCAAAAACACAGGGTCTAATCAGCCCCAGCATTTT.

This sequence joins TRBV28 and TRBJ2-3; unclear D gene. Deletions cut 2 bases from V and 4 bases from J, with 7 bases between. Germline lookup yields CDR1 MDHEN and CDR2 SYDVKM. This CDR3 comprises 13 residues. This CDR3 is CASSLRFSDTQYF. Here the CDR3 DNA reads TGTGCCAGCAGTTTAAGGTTCTCAGATACGCAGTATTTT.

This chain uses TRBV28 with TRBJ2-7; D is perhaps TRBD1 or TRBD2 (5 bases each). The ends were cut back, 1 base at V and 5 bases at J, with 12 bases in the middle. The germline CDR1 and CDR2 sequences are MDHEN and SYDVKM. The CDR3 spans 14 residues. The CDR3 bases are TGTGCCAGCAGTTTATATGGGGGTACCCACGAGCAGTACTTC. It encodes CASSLYGGTHEQYF.

This sequence joins TRBV21-1 and TRBJ2-7; the table's D call TRBD2 went unverified against the DNA. TRBV21-1 is labeled a pseudogene. The CDR3 is made up of 19 amino acids. The CDR3 here is CASSKRFIGAGRPSYEQYF. CDR3 DNA: TGTGCCAGCAGCAAGCGGTTTATAGGGGCCGGGAGGCCCTCCTACGAGCAGTACTTC.

This chain uses TRBV28 with TRBJ2-7; 7 bases fit TRBD2. V lost 5 bases and J lost 5; bases outside the gene matches: 9. This CDR3 has 14 amino acids. Germline V lookup: CDR1 MDHEN, CDR2 SYDVKM. The CDR3 region has the DNA TGTGCCAGCAGTGCGAGCGGGATCGGCAACGAGCAGTACTTC. Encoded protein: CASSASGIGNEQYF.

This clone was seen just once. The gene calls are TRBV7-6 and TRBJ2-1; maybe TRBD1 (5 bases). The CDR3 totals 15 residues. With 3 bases removed from V and 5 bases from J, the gap between germline ends came to 14 bases. The germline V gene has CDR1 SGHVS and CDR2 FNYEAQ. CDR3 residues: CASSFGPARDNEQFF. The DNA for the CDR3 is TGTGCCAGCAGCTTCGGACCGGCCAGGGACAATGAGCAGTTCTTC.

This clone occurred once. The CDR3 nucleotides are TGTGCCAGCAGCCTCACTGGGCAGGGATTGGACAATGAGCAGTTCTTC. This sequence encodes CASSLTGQGLDNEQFF. The chain has TRBV14 and TRBJ2-1; tentatively, D is TRBD1 (5 bases). CDR3 length equals 16 residues. CDR1 and CDR2 (germline): SGHDN, FVKESK. Trimming shortened V by 4 bases and J by 5 bases, and 18 bases separated the two germline ends.

This chain connects TRBV7-9 to TRBJ2-1, with 8 bases that match TRBD2. Trimming cost V 6 bases and J 4 bases; bases outside gene matches: 5. This CDR3 comprises 14 residues. CDR1 and CDR2 (germline): SEHNR, FQNEAQ (reference sequence). CDR3 DNA sequence: TGTGCCAGCAGGTCGGGCGGGAGGTACAATGAGCAGTTCTTC. This encodes CASRSGGRYNEQFF.

V usage is TRBV27 and J usage is TRBJ2-7; 8 bases fit TRBD2. The germline CDR1 and CDR2 sequences are MNHEY and SMNVEV (reference sequence). The CDR3 covers 15 residues. V shed 2 bases, J shed 2 bases, and the junction held 5 bases outside the gene matches. CDR3 coding DNA: TGTGCCAGCAGTTTAGGTGCGGGGGGCCCCTACGAGCAGTACTTC. This encodes CASSLGAGGPYEQYF.

J is TRBJ1-6 and V is TRBV7-9; 10 bases are a match to TRBD1. Germline CDR1 is SEHNR and CDR2 is FQNEAQ (reference sequence). The length of the CDR3 is 15 residues. V shed 0 bases, J shed 8 bases, and the junction held 1 base outside the gene matches. CDR3 sequence (DNA): TGTGCCAGCAGCTTAGCGGGACAGGGGTATTCACCCCTCCACTTT. Residues: CASSLAGQGYSPLHF.

The chain couples TRBV11-2 to TRBJ2-3; no reliable D call. The CDR3 runs to 16 residues. The V end was cut by 5 bases, the J end by 2 bases, with 17 bases between. Germline CDR1 and CDR2: SGHAT and FQNNGV. In DNA, the CDR3 is TGTGCCAGCAGCACATCCGTGGCGTCAGCCACAGATACGCAGTATTTT. Its translation is CASSTSVASATDTQYF.

DNA for the CDR3: TGTGCCAGCAGCTTGGGACAGTACCTTCGTGAGCAGTACTTC. Translating it yields CASSLGQYLREQYF. The rearrangement links TRBV5-6 to TRBJ2-7; the D gene is possibly TRBD1 (5 bases). Germline V gene lookup returns CDR1 SGHDT and CDR2 YYEEEE. This CDR3 is 14 amino acids long. Trimming took 0 bases from V and 7 from J, leaving 14 bases between them.

V usage is TRBV6-5 and J usage is TRBJ2-1; maybe TRBD2 (6 bases). CDR1 MNHEY and CDR2 SVGAGI come from the germline V gene. The CDR3 consists of 13 residues. The V end lost 2 bases, the J end lost 6 bases, and 8 bases lay between the germline ends. The CDR3 nucleotides are TGTGCCAGCAGTTACGGGACTTCCAATGAGCAGTTCTTC. As protein: CASSYGTSNEQFF.

The V gene is TRBV6-4, the J gene TRBJ1-2, with unresolved D. CDR1 MRHNA and CDR2 SNTAGT come from the germline V gene. V shed 5 bases and J shed 5 bases, with 12 bases lying between them. This CDR3 comprises 13 residues. The CDR3, as DNA: TGTGCCAGCAGTTTTCGGACCGCTTATGGCTACACCTTC. Amino acid sequence: CASSFRTAYGYTF.

The chain recombines TRBV5-1 with TRBJ2-2, with D hard to call. Between the trimmed V and J ends, which lost 1 base and 6 bases, there was a span of 10 bases. This CDR3 is built from 14 residues. In germline, CDR1 is SGHRS, CDR2 YFSETQ. In DNA form, the CDR3 reads TGCGCCAGCAGCTTGTCCGGGCCGGCCGGGGAGCTGTTTTTT. As protein: CASSLSGPAGELFF.

The rearrangement joins TRBV6-5 to TRBJ2-2, with D perhaps given as TRBD1 or TRBD2 (5 bases each). The germline gives CDR1 MNHEY, CDR2 SVGAGI. V lost 6 bases and J 1 base, leaving 12 bases between the germline ends. The CDR3 runs to 15 residues. For the CDR3, the DNA is TGTGCCAGCAGGGGGAGACAGAAGAACACCGGGGAGCTGTTTTTT. This codes for CASRGRQKNTGELFF.

This chain uses TRBV28 with TRBJ2-2; the D gene is possibly TRBD2 (5 bases). Per germline, CDR1 MDHEN and CDR2 SYDVKM. CDR3 length equals 14 residues. V lost 4 bases, J lost 6 bases, and 12 bases lay in between. CDR3 loop: CASSWRVSPGELFF. As DNA, the CDR3 is TGTGCCAGCAGTTGGCGGGTGTCGCCCGGGGAGCTGTTTTTT. Drawing the rest from reference TRBV28 and TRBJ2-2, the complete variable domain is DVKVTQSSRYLVKRTGEKVFLECVQDMDHENMFWYRQDPGLGLRLIYFSYDVKMKEKGDIPEGYSVSREKKERFSLILESASTNQTSMYLCASSWRVSPGELFFGEGSRLTVL.